These 10 T cell receptor beta chains were sequenced from one sample in a study of blood T cells in healthy people across ages. A sample-barcoded 5' primer and a J-beta primer mix were used in a second PCR of about 7 to 12 cycles. Using its own MiXCR run on the 5' RACE reads, TCRdb lists one record per CDR3 protein. The table includes about 1.6 million distinct CDR3 sequences, roughly 30% detected once. The sequenced sample consisted of blood. These receptors were taken from a woman younger than 45 in good health.

V usage is TRBV5-1 and J usage is TRBJ1-2; D gene uncertain. CDR3 size: 14 residues. The V and J ends lost 2 bases and 0 bases respectively, with 8 bases between them. Germline CDR1 is SGHRS and CDR2 is YFSETQ. In DNA form, the CDR3 reads TGCGCCAGCAGCTTATACCAGCCTAACTATGGCTACACCTTC. This encodes CASSLYQPNYGYTF.

The chain links TRBV28 to TRBJ2-3; 8 bases agree with TRBD1. Germline CDR1 reads MDHEN; CDR2 reads SYDVKM. The J segment lost 3 bases and the V segment lost 5 bases, leaving 7 bases of the junction unmatched. CDR3 size: 15 residues. CDR3 loop: CASSQDRVGTDTQYF. The DNA of the CDR3 is TGTGCCAGCAGTCAGGACAGGGTTGGGACAGATACGCAGTATTTT.

Only a few counts were recorded for this clonotype. Here the CDR3 DNA reads TGTGCCAGCAGCTTAGGGGCAGGGGGCTCGTACCAAGAGACCCAGTACTTC. Its protein is CASSLGAGGSYQETQYF. J is TRBJ2-5 and V is TRBV11-2; 8 nucleotides line up with TRBD1. V shed 1 base and J 0 bases; nucleotides not matched to a gene: 7. Germline values: CDR1 SGHAT, CDR2 FQNNGV. The CDR3 consists of 17 residues. The full variable domain, its missing parts supplied by reference TRBV11-2 and TRBJ2-5, is EAGVAQSPRYKIIEKRQSVAFWCNPISGHATLYWYQQILGQGPKLLIQFQNNGVVDDSQLPKDRFSAERLKGVDSTLKIQPAKLEDSAVYLCASSLGAGGSYQETQYFGPGTRLLVL.

The chain links TRBV20-1 to TRBJ2-3; D call uncertain. Trimming cost V 1 base and J 2 bases, with 10 bases left between them. Germline CDR1 DFQATT, CDR2 SNEGSKA (reference sequence). This CDR3 region has 14 residues. CDR3 in amino acids: CSARGLRFTDTQYF. CDR3 nucleotides: TGCAGTGCTAGAGGACTGCGCTTCACAGATACGCAGTATTTT.

V is TRBV2 and J is TRBJ2-7, with 9 bases that match TRBD1. Trimming removed 8 bases from V and 6 bases from J; junction bases left unmatched: 11. Per the germline V gene, CDR1 is SNHLY and CDR2 is FYNNEI. The length of the CDR3 is 14 residues. CDR3 sequence reads: CASQSTGGESEQYF. The CDR3 DNA reads TGTGCCAGCCAAAGCACAGGGGGCGAATCCGAGCAGTACTTC. The complete variable domain, with remaining parts taken from reference TRBV2 and TRBJ2-7, reads EPEVTQTPSHQVTQMGQEVILRCVPISNHLYFYWYRQILGQKVEFLVSFYNNEISEKSEIFDDQFSVERPDGSNFTLKIRSTKLEDSAMYFCASQSTGGESEQYFGPGTRLTVT.

The chain couples TRBV28 to TRBJ1-1, with D maybe TRBD1 (5 bases). Germline CDR1 and CDR2: MDHEN and SYDVKM. The CDR3 is made up of 13 amino acids. V was pared by 2 bases and J by 8 bases, with 12 bases between. The CDR3 sequence is CASSLVGAQEAFF. CDR3 coding DNA: TGTGCCAGCAGTTTAGTAGGGGCCCAAGAAGCTTTCTTT.

This clonotype has just a few counts. This chain uses TRBV5-1 with TRBJ2-1, with TRBD2 matching over 12 bases. J was trimmed by 6 bases and V by 1 base; bases with no gene match: 11. The CDR3 totals 18 residues. Germline-derived CDR1 and CDR2 are SGHRS and YFSETQ. In nucleotides, the CDR3 is TGCGCCAGCAGCTTGACAACTAGCGGGGGGACCAAAGTCAATGAGCAGTTCTTC. Its translation: CASSLTTSGGTKVNEQFF. Supplemented by reference TRBV5-1 and TRBJ2-1, the full variable domain reads KAGVTQTPRYLIKTRGQQVTLSCSPISGHRSVSWYQQTPGQGLQFLFEYFSETQRNKGNFPGRFSGRQFSNSRSEMNVSTLELGDSALYLCASSLTTSGGTKVNEQFFGPGTRLTVL.

The genes are TRBV6-5 and TRBJ1-1; D gene ambiguous. Germline CDR1 MNHEY, CDR2 SVGAGI. V dropped 8 bases and J dropped 6 bases, with 13 bases sitting between them. This CDR3 is 12 amino acids long. This CDR3 is CASSPGGSEAFF. The DNA for the CDR3 is TGTGCCAGCTCACCGGGCGGATCTGAAGCTTTCTTT.

This chain joins TRBV5-1 and TRBJ1-2, with no clear D. Between the trimmed V and J ends, which lost 5 bases and 1 base, there was a span of 9 bases. This CDR3 comprises 13 residues. The germline gives CDR1 SGHRS, CDR2 YFSETQ. The DNA for the CDR3 is TGCGCCAGCAGAATGCACAGTAACTATGGCTACACCTTC. The encoded protein is CASRMHSNYGYTF.

Remarks on this clonotype: One end of the junction fails to match germline, which may point to a read error. This rearrangement joins TRBV13 to TRBJ2-3; TRBD2 matches 8 bases. Germline V CDR1 and CDR2: PRHDT, FYEKMQ (reference sequence). The CDR3 runs 16 residues. This chain's CDR3 is CVSSGAGGEITDTQYF. In DNA form, the CDR3 reads TGTGTCAGCAGCGGGGCGGGGGGCGAAATCACAGATACGCAGTATTTT.